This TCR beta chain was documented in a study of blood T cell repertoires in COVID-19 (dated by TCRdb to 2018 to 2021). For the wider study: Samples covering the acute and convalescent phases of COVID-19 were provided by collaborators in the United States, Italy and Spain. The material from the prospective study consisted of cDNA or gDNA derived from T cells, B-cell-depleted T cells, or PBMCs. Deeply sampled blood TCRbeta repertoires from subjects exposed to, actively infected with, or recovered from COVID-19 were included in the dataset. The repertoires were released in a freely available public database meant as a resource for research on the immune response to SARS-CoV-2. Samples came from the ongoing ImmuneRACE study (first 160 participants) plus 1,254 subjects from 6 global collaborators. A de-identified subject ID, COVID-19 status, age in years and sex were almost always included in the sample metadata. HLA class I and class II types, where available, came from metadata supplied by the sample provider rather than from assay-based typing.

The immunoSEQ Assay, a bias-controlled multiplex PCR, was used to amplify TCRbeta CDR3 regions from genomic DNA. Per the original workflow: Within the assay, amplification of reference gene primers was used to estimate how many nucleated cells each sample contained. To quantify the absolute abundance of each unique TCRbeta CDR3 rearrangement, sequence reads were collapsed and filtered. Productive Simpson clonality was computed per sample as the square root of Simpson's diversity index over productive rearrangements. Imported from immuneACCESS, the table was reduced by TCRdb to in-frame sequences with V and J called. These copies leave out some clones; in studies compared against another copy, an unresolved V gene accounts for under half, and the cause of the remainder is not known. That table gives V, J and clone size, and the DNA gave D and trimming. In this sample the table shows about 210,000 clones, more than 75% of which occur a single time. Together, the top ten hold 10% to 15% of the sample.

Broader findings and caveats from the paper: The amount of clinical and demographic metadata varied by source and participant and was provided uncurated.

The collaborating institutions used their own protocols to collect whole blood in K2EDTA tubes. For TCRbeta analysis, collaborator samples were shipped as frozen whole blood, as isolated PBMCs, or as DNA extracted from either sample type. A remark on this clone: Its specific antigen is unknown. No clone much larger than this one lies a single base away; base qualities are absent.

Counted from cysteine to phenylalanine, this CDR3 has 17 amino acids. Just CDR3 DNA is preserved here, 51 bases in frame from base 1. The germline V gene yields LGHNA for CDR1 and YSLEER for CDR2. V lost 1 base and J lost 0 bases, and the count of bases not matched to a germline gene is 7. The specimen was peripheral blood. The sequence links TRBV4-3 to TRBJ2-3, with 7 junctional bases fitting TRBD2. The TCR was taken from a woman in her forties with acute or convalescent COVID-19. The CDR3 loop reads CASSQGSAGSSTDTQYF. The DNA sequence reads TGCGCCAGCAGCCAAGGCTCAGCGGGATCTAGCACAGATACGCAGTATTTT.